The sequence of this TCR beta chain was determined in a study of blood T cell repertoires in COVID-19. In the study overall: Spain, Italy and the United States supplied samples that represented acute and convalescent COVID-19.

Study processing details: Amplification of reference gene primers was used by the study to estimate nucleated cell counts. The repertoire was sequenced with immunoSEQ multiplex PCR; TCRdb's copy has only in-frame clones and lacks some. D and trimming were read from the DNA, whereas the V and J calls and clone size are those reported in that table. The sample records under 300,000 clones, approximately 90% being singletons. Germline V lookup: CDR1 SGHDT, CDR2 YYEEEE. The ends lost 4 bases at V and 3 bases at J; junction bases unmatched: 13. The CDR3 totals 17 residues. The sequenced sample consisted of peripheral blood. The sequence was obtained from a young man with active or convalescent COVID-19. This chain connects TRBV5-6 to TRBJ1-1; 9 nucleotides line up with TRBD1. CDR3 sequence (DNA): TGTGCCAGCAGCCCCGACAGGGGGGCAGGGTGGGACACTGAAGCTTTCTTT. Translating it yields CASSPDRGAGWDTEAFF.